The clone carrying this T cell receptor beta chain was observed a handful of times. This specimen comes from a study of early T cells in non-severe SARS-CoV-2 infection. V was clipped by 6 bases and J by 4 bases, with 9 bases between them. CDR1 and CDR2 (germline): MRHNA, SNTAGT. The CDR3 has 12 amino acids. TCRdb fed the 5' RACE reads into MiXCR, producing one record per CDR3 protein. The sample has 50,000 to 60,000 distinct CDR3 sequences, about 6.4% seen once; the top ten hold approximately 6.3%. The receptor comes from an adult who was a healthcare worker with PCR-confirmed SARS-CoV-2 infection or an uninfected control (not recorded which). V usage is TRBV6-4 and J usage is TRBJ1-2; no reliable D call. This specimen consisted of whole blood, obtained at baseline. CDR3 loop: CASRRLRYGYTF. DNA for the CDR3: TGTGCCAGCAGACGATTGCGCTATGGCTACACCTTC.